This T cell receptor (beta chain) was sequenced in a study of beta chain features in type 1 diabetes. Overall study results and limits: Any HLA effect on TCRB rearrangement was left unresolved by small sub-analyses. For Type 1 diabetes patients, all four CD4+ subsets carried TCRB CDR3s that were moderately but significantly shorter. Reads derived from cDNA could over-represent cells showing high TCR expression.

Germline values: CDR1 PRHDT, CDR2 FYEKMQ (reference sequence). Trimming cost V 8 bases and J 6 bases, with 8 bases left between them. This CDR3 has 11 amino acids. Expressed TCRB transcripts were sequenced, since all the RNA that had been isolated was reverse transcribed. Read counts averaged roughly 4 million for samples of naive, central memory and regulatory T cells. Method: immunoSEQ multiplex PCR; TCRdb's copy keeps in-frame clones and lacks some. The table shows about 370,000 clones, with roughly 9.8% occurring only once. This clone showed up many times. Its antigen is still unknown. Populations obtained by sorting all exceeded 98% purity.

The chain carries TRBV13 and TRBJ2-1, with D unclear. The specimen was central memory CD4+ T cells from blood. The clonotype originates from a man in his thirties or forties with type 1 diabetes. The CDR3 sequence is CASGEGNEQFF. In nucleotides, the CDR3 is TGTGCCAGCGGTGAAGGCAATGAGCAGTTCTTC.